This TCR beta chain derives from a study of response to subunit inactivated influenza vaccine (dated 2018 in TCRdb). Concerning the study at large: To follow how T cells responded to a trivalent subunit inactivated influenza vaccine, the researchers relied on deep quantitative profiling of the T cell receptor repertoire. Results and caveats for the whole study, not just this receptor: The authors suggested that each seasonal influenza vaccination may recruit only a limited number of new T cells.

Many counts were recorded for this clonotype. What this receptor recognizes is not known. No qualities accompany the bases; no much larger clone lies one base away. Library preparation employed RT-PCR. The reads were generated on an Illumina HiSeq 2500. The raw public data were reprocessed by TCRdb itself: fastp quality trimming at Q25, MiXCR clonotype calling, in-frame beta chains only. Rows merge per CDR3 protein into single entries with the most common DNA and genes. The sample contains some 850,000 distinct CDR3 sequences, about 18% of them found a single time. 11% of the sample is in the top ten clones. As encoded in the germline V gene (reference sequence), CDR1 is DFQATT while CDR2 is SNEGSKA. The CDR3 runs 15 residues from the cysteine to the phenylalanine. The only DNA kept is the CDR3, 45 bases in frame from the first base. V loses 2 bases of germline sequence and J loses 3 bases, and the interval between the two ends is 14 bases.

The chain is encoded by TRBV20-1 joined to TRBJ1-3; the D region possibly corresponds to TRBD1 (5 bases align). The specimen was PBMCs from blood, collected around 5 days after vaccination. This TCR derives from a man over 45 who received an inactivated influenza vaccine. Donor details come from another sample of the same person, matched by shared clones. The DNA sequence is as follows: TGCAGTGCTAGAAGTCAGGGAGAAGTTGGAAACACCATATATTTT. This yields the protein CSARSQGEVGNTIYF.